This TCR beta chain stems from a study of post-analysis software for immune sequencing data. The wider study: The disease courses covered relapsing-remitting, secondary progressive and progressive-relapsing multiple sclerosis.

The CDR3 totals 12 residues. Germline CDR1 and CDR2: LNHNV and YYDKDF (reference sequence). About this clonotype: Its antigen is still unknown. This may stem from a read error, because a much larger clone lies one nucleotide away.

Unique molecular identifiers were carried by the TCR beta cDNA libraries. The authors obtained 500,000 or so cDNA molecules from about 0.94 to 9.7 million T cells. TCRdb redid the calling of the PCR reads with MiXCR, one entry per CDR3 protein. In the table there are some 240,000 distinct CDR3 sequences, 36% of which are singletons. General study points: Patients used about five TRBV segments, including TRBV5-6, TRBV5-1 and TRBV20-1, more often than controls. The study found significantly lower normalized Chao1 diversity in multiple sclerosis patients than in controls. Strong co-clustering by F measure linked samples that shared a preparation batch.

This chain joins TRBV15 and TRBJ2-7; 10 bases align to TRBD2. The sequenced material came from blood. The TCR was taken from a girl aged 5-17 years with multiple sclerosis. The CDR3 sequence is CATSPGTSERYF. CDR3 DNA sequence: TGTGCCACCAGCCCAGGGACTAGCGAGCGGTACTTC.